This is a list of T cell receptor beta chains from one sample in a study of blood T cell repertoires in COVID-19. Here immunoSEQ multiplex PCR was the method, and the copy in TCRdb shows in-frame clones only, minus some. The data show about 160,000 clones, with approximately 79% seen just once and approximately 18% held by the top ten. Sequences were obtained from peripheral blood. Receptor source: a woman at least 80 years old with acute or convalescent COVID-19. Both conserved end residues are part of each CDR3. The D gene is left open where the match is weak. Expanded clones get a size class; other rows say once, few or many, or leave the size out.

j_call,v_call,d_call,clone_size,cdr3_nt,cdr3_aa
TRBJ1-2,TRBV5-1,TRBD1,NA,TGCGCCAGCAGCTTATCGGACAGGGTCTATGGCTACACCTTC,CASSLSDRVYGYTF
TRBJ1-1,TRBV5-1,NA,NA,TGCGCCAGTAACAGCGGGGTGAACACTGAAGCTTTCTTT,CASNSGVNTEAFF
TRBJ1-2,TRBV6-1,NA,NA,TGTGCCAGCAGTGAAGAAGGGGGAGGGCCCTATGGCTACACCTTC,CASSEEGGGPYGYTF
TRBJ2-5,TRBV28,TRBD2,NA,TGTGCCAGCAGTCACGGGACAGTCACTAGCGGGAGGGCCGGGCTCCAAGAGACCCAGTACTTC,CASSHGTVTSGRAGLQETQYF
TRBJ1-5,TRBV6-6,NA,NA,TGTGCCAGCAGTAGTATCGGGGGTCAGCCCCAGCATTTT,CASSSIGGQPQHF
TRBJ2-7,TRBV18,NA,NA,TGTGCCAGCTCACCAGTCGCCAGCTCCTACGAGCAGTACTTC,CASSPVASSYEQYF
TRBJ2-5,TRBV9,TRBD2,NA,TGTGCCAGCAGCCTGGGGACTAGCGGGGGGGCCGGAGGAGAGACCCAGTACTTC,CASSLGTSGGAGGETQYF
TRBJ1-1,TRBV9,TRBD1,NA,TGTGCCAGCAGCCTCTCAGGGGGAATGAACACTGAAGCTTTCTTT,CASSLSGGMNTEAFF
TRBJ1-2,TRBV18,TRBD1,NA,TGTGCCAGCTCACCGGACAGGGTTTATGGCTACACCTTC,CASSPDRVYGYTF
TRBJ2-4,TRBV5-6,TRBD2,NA,TGTGCCAGCAGCTGGATTAGCGGGGATAAAAACATTCAGTACTTC,CASSWISGDKNIQYF
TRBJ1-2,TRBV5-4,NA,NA,TGTGCCAGCAGCTTGGAATTTGGGGCCAATGGCTACACCTTC,CASSLEFGANGYTF
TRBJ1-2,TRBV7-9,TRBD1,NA,TGTGCCAGCAGCCCCGGGACAGTCTATGGCTACACCTTC,CASSPGTVYGYTF
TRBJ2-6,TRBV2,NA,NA,TGTGCCAGCAGTGTCGGCAGGGCTGGGGCCAACGTCCTGACTTTC,CASSVGRAGANVLTF
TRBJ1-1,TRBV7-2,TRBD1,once,TGTGCCAGCAGCTTAATAATAGGACAGGCGATGAACACTGAAGCTTTCTTT,CASSLIIGQAMNTEAFF
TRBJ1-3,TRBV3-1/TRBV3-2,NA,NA,TGTGCCAGCAGCCTCGGGAGAGGCGCTGGAAACACCATATATTTT,CASSLGRGAGNTIYF
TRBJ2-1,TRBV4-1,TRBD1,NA,TGCGCCAGCAGCCAAGACAGGGGGTGGGCCAATGAGCAGTTCTTC,CASSQDRGWANEQFF
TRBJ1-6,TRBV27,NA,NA,TGTGCCAGCAGTTTATTCTTACCAGGAAATTCACCCCTCCACTTT,CASSLFLPGNSPLHF
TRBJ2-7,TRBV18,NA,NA,TGTGCCAGCTCACCAGGAACAGGGAACTACGAGCAGTACTTC,CASSPGTGNYEQYF
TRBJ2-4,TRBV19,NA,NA,TGTGCCAGTAGTATAGAGCCGGGGGCCAAAAACATTCAGTACTTC,CASSIEPGAKNIQYF
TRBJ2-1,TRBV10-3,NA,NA,TGTGCCTCGGGAGGGGGCTCACTAAACAATGAGCAGTTCTTC,CASGGGSLNNEQFF
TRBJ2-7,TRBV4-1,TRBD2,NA,TGCGCCAGCAGCCAAGGCCTCCTGCGACGGGAGGCCACATCGGGAGAGCAGTACTTC,CASSQGLLRREATSGEQYF